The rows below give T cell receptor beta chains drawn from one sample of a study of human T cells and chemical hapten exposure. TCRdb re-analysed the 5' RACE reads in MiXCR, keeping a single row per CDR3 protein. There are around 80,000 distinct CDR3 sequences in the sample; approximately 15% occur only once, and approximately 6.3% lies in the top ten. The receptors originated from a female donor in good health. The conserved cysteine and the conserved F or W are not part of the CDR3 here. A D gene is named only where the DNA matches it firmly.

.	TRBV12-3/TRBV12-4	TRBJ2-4	ASSFGSRGKNIQY
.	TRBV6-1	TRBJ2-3	ASRPGQGTDTQY
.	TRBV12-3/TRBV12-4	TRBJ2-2	ASSFQGSRELF
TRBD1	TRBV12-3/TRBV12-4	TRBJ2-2	ASRRTGPNTGELF
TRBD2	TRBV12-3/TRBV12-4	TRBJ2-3	ASRPGLDNADTQY
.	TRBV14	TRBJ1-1	ASSQGDGREAF
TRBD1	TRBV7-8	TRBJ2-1	ASSQTGNSYNEQF
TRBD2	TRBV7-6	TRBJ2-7	ASTPRPRGGEQY
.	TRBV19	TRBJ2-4	ASSIARGSIGNIQY
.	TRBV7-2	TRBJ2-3	ASSLVSFTDTQY
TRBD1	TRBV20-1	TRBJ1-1	SAWALRDRGLYTEAF
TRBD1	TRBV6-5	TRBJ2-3	ASSPRDRANTQY
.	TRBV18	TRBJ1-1	ASSPTGGTEAF
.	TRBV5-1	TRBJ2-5	ASREAETQY
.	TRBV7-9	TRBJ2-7	ASSSAGRAVPGYEQY
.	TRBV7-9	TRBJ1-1	ASSLVSGVGTEAF
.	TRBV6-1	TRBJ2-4	ASSAQKDIQY
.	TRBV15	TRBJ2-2	ATSRLLRETGELF
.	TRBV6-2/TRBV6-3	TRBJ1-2	ASRFGQPNYGYT
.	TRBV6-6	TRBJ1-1	ASSYSPYRDTEAF
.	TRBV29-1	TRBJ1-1	SAAGTNGGGAF
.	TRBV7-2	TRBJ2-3	ASSLALMGGATDTQY
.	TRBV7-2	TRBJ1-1	ASSLVWTENTEAF
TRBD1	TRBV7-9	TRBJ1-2	ASSHFGQGQNYGYT
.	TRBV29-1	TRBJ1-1	SVGGVIGDTEAF
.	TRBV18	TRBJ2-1	ASSPVSDPTTNNEQF
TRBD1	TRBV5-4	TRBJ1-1	ASSFGTDAF
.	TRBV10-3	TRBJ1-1	AISETPRRDTEAF
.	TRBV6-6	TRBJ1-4	ASINGGRTNEKLF
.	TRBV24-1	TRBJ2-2	ATSDARDTGELF
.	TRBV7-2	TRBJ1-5	ASSTESNQPQH
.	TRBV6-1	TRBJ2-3	ASSDLVTQY
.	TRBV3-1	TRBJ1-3	ASSQVAGNTIY
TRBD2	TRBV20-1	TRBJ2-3	SAREAGGPWFRDTQY
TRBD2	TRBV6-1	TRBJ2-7	ASNPGLAGAYEQY
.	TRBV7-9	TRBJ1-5	ASSADNQPQH
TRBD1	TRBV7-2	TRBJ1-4	ASSSDPQGANEKLF
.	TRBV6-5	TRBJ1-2	ASSSSNQYSGGYT
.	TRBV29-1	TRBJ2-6	SVEGGSSGANVLT
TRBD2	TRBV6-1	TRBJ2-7	ASSDDSGSPHEQY
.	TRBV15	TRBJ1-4	ATSSKIGGKREKLF
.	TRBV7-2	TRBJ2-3	ASSLRDGSTDTQY
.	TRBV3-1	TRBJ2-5	ASSQDGVSTETQY
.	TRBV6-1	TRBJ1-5	ASSGEQGRAYYQPQH
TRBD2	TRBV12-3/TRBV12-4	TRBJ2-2	ASSFTGWTSKDTGELF
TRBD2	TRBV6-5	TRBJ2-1	ASSYTSGGYNEQF
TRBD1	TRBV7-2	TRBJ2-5	ASSLAAQGVTETQY